In this sample, the clone carrying this T cell receptor (beta chain) turned up once. This sample was taken from a study of technical replicates of blood from a few donors. TCRdb's copy holds only in-frame clones and misses some; the assay was immunoSEQ multiplex PCR. The data show about 89,000 clones, approximately 94% seen once. This clonotype was obtained from a human donor in good health. Source material: T cells isolated from PBMCs.

The CDR3 sequence: CSVSGLAGHNEQFF. The CDR3 region has the DNA TGCAGCGTTTCGGGACTAGCGGGCCACAATGAGCAGTTCTTC. The V gene is TRBV29-1, the J gene TRBJ2-1; 12 bases fit TRBD2. The CDR3 runs to 14 residues. CDR1 SQVTM and CDR2 ANQGSEA come from the germline V gene. Trimming cost V 5 bases and J 5 bases; bases outside gene matches: 4.